These 15 T cell receptor beta chains originate from one sample sequenced in a study of T-cell reconstitution after alpha-beta-depleted transplantation in children. Preparation of the TCRbeta library was carried out with unique molecular identifiers. TCRdb re-called the PCR reads with MiXCR, one entry per CDR3 protein. The sample carries roughly 340,000 distinct CDR3 sequences, about 17% recorded once. The sample in question was PBMCs, mostly from graft donor cells, obtained 360 days after TCRalphabeta/CD19-depleted stem cell transplant. The receptors originated from a male patient between 2 and 10 years old who had a stem cell transplant for acute lymphoblastic leukemia, so the T cells may come from the graft donor.

This clonotype was detected only a few times. The chain joins TRBV4-1 to TRBJ2-1; 7 bases are a match to TRBD2. V lost 3 bases, J lost 4 bases, and 3 bases stayed unmatched. Germline CDR1 is MGHRA and CDR2 is YSYEKL. CDR3 length: 14 amino acids. CDR3 coding DNA: TGCGCCAGCAGCCATGCTAGCGGATACAATGAGCAGTTCTTC. Protein sequence: CASSHASGYNEQFF.

This clonotype has at least ten counts. The V call is TRBV6-1, the J call TRBJ2-7; 7 nucleotides match TRBD1. Losses at the gene ends were 8 bases for V and 2 bases for J; bases not matched to a gene: 9. Germline V gives CDR1 MNHNS, CDR2 SASEGT. The CDR3 is 14 amino acids. The CDR3 DNA sequence: TGTGCCAGCGTAGGGGACAGTCACCCCTACGAGCAGTACTTC. Protein product: CASVGDSHPYEQYF.

To note about this clonotype: The CDR3 carries no conserved terminal phenylalanine or tryptophan, so it likely arises from a read error. The chain recombines TRBV10-3 with TRBJ2-7; TRBD1 aligns across 8 bases. The CDR3 extends over 15 amino acids. CDR1 is ENHRY and CDR2 is SYGVKD in the germline V gene. V lost 8 bases and J lost 3; bases outside the gene matches: 12. CDR3 nucleotides: TGTGCCATCGCGGAATGGACAGGGCCCTACTACGAGCAGTACTAC. Its translation is CAIAEWTGPYYEQYY.

The chain uses TRBV4-3 and TRBJ2-3; D gene ambiguous. The V gene lost 3 bases and the J gene lost 2 bases, with 6 bases spanning the gap. From germline, CDR1 is LGHNA and CDR2 YSLEER. This CDR3 contains 13 residues. In DNA, the CDR3 is TGCGCCAGCAGCCAGTGGCTCACAGATACGCAGTATTTT. Translated, it gives CASSQWLTDTQYF.

The J gene is TRBJ1-2, the V gene TRBV2; no reliable D call. The CDR3 extends over 14 amino acids. The V gene lost 1 base and the J gene lost 8 bases, with 14 bases spanning the gap. Per the germline V gene, CDR1 is SNHLY and CDR2 is FYNNEI. CDR3 coding DNA: TGTGCCAGCAGTGAAGTTTCAAAAACTGGAGGCTACACCTTC. Translation: CASSEVSKTGGYTF.

This clonotype has ten or more counts. The chain uses TRBV12-3 or TRBV12-4 and TRBJ2-1; the D gene is possibly TRBD2 (6 bases). Trimming shortened V by 1 base and J by 14 bases, and 9 bases separated the two germline ends. CDR3 length: 11 residues. CDR3 sequence (DNA): TGTGCCAGCAGTTTAGGAGGGGAGGAGTTCTTC. This sequence encodes CASSLGGEEFF.

This clonotype was seen ten or more times. The rearrangement links TRBV12-3 or TRBV12-4 to TRBJ2-3; possible D gene TRBD2, 7 bases. The CDR3 loop spans 14 amino acids. The ends were cut back, 8 bases at V and 2 bases at J, with 14 bases in the middle. CDR3 protein: CASGTGGHTDTQYF. In nucleotides, the CDR3 is TGTGCCAGCGGGACCGGGGGGCACACAGATACGCAGTATTTT.

This clonotype occurred many times. The chain carries TRBV11-2 and TRBJ2-5; 12 bases are a match to TRBD2. Germline V CDR1 and CDR2: SGHAT, FQNNGV. The ends lost 0 bases at V and 0 bases at J; junction bases unmatched: 2. The CDR3 is 17 amino acids. The CDR3 region has the DNA TGTGCCAGCAGCTTAGAACTAGCGGGAGGCCACCAAGAGACCCAGTACTTC. Protein sequence: CASSLELAGGHQETQYF.

This clonotype was detected only a few times. This sequence joins TRBV2 and TRBJ2-6; no firm D call. Germline CDR1 is SNHLY and CDR2 is FYNNEI. V was clipped by 8 bases and J by 1 base, with 9 bases between them. The CDR3 is 14 amino acids. CDR3 sequence reads: CASRQTSGANVLTF. The CDR3 nucleotides read TGTGCCAGCCGGCAGACTTCTGGGGCCAACGTCCTGACTTTC.

This clonotype occurred a few times. The rearrangement links TRBV12-3 or TRBV12-4 to TRBJ2-7; the D gene is possibly TRBD1 (5 bases). V gave up 6 bases and J gave up 2 bases, with 14 bases separating them. This CDR3 contains 14 residues. The CDR3 protein is CASRAEGHPYEQYF. In nucleotides, the CDR3 is TGTGCCAGCAGGGCTGAAGGACACCCCTACGAGCAGTACTTC.

This clonotype came up a few times. This rearrangement joins TRBV14 to TRBJ2-1, with 9 bases fitting TRBD1. J lost 3 bases, V lost 2 bases, and 5 bases had no gene match. Germline assignment: CDR1 SGHDN and CDR2 FVKESK. The CDR3 has 16 residues. The CDR3 DNA is TGTGCCAGCAGCCAATTCGGGACAGGGTACTACAATGAGCAGTTCTTC. It translates to CASSQFGTGYYNEQFF.

The chain carries TRBV7-6 and TRBJ2-1; D is uncertain. The CDR3 contains 15 residues. The ends were cut back, 1 base at V and 6 bases at J, with 13 bases in the middle. Germline CDR1 is SGHVS and CDR2 is FNYEAQ. The CDR3 spells CASSLELPWSNEQFF. The CDR3 DNA reads TGTGCCAGCAGCTTAGAACTCCCTTGGAGCAATGAGCAGTTCTTC.

This clonotype was detected only a few times. The chain joins TRBV4-2 to TRBJ1-1; TRBD1 agrees at 7 bases. Germline values: CDR1 LGHNA, CDR2 YNFKEQ. This CDR3 has 15 amino acids. Trimming cost V 1 base and J 1 base; bases outside gene matches: 3. The CDR3 here is CASSQAGDRNTEAFF. As DNA, the CDR3 is TGTGCCAGCAGCCAAGCCGGGGACAGGAACACTGAAGCTTTCTTT.

This clonotype was seen a single time. The chain carries TRBV30 and TRBJ2-5, with D uncertain. V lost 2 bases and J 5 bases, leaving 12 bases between the germline ends. CDR3 length equals 13 residues. Germline V lookup: CDR1 GTSNPN, CDR2 SVGIG (reference sequence). CDR3 bases: TGTGCCTGGAGTCTAAGGCGTGTTGAGACCCAGTACTTC. It yields the protein CAWSLRRVETQYF.

This clonotype was detected a few times. V gene TRBV21-1 combines with J gene TRBJ2-4; the DNA was not used to check the table's D call, TRBD2. TRBV21-1 is a listed pseudogene. CDR3 size: 19 residues. This chain's CDR3 is CASSAKRARGSEAKNIQYF. In nucleotides, the CDR3 is TGTGCCAGCAGCGCAAAGCGTGCCCGCGGTAGTGAAGCCAAAAACATTCAGTACTTC.